This T cell receptor beta chain was recovered during a study of blood T cell repertoires in COVID-19. V was cut by 3 bases and J by 6 bases, with 10 bases left in between. The germline CDR1 and CDR2 sequences are SGHRS and YFSETQ. The CDR3 contains 13 residues. Clones were read by immunoSEQ multiplex PCR, and TCRdb kept only the in-frame ones, dropping some. The data show roughly 150,000 clones, around 83% seen once. The sequenced sample consisted of peripheral blood. This sequence joins TRBV5-1 and TRBJ2-1; perhaps TRBD1 as D (6 bases). This clonotype was sampled from a woman between 65 and 79 years old who had recovered from COVID-19. CDR3 nucleotides: TGCGCCAGCAGCTCAGGGGACGGCAATGAGCAGTTCTTC. Its translation is CASSSGDGNEQFF.